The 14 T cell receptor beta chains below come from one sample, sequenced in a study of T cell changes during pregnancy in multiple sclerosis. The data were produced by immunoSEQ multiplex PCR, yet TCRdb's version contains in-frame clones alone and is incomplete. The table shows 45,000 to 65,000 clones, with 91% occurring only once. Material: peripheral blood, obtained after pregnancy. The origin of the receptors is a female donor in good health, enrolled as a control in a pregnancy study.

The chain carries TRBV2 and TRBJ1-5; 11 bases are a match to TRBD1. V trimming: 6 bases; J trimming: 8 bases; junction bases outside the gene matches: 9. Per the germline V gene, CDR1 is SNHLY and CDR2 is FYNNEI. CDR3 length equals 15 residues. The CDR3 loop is CASRLGQGAAEPQHF. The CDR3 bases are TGTGCCAGCAGGTTAGGACAGGGGGCAGCGGAGCCCCAGCATTTT.

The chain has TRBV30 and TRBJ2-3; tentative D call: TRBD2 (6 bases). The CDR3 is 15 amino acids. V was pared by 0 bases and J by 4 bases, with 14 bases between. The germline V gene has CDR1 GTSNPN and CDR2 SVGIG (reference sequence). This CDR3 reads CAWSVLTGEADTQYF. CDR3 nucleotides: TGTGCCTGGAGTGTGCTGACCGGGGAGGCAGATACGCAGTATTTT. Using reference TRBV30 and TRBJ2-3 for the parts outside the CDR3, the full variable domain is SQTIHQWPATLVQPVGSPLSLECTVEGTSNPNLYWYRQAAGRGLQLLFYSVGIGQISSEVPQNLSASRPQDRQFILSSKKLLLSDSGFYLCAWSVLTGEADTQYFGPGTRLTVL.

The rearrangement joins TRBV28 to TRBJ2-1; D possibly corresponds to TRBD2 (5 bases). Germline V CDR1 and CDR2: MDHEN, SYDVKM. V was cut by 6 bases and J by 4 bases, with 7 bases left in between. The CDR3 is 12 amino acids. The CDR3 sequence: CASSRGYNEQFF. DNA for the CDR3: TGTGCCAGCAGCCGAGGGTACAATGAGCAGTTCTTC. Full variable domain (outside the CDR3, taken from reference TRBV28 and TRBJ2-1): DVKVTQSSRYLVKRTGEKVFLECVQDMDHENMFWYRQDPGLGLRLIYFSYDVKMKEKGDIPEGYSVSREKKERFSLILESASTNQTSMYLCASSRGYNEQFFGPGTRLTVL.

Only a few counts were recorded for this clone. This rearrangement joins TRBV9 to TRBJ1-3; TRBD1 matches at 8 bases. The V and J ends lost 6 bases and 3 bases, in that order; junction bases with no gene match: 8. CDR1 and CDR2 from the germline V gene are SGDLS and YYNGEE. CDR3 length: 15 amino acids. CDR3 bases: TGTGCCAGCACCCCGACTGACAGGGGTGGAAACACCATATATTTT. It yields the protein CASTPTDRGGNTIYF.

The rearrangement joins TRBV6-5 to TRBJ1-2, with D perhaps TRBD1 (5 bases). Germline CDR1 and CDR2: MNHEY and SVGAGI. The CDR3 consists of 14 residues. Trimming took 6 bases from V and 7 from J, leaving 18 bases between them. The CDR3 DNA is TGTGCCAGCAGGCCCCAGGGAGGGCTCGGTGGCTACACCTTC. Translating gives CASRPQGGLGGYTF.

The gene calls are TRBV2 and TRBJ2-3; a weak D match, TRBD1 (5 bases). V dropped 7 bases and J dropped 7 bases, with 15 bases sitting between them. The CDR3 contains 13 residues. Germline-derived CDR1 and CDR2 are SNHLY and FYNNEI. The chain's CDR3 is CASIRAQGNTQYF. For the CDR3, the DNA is TGTGCCAGCATTAGGGCCCAGGGAAATACGCAGTATTTT.

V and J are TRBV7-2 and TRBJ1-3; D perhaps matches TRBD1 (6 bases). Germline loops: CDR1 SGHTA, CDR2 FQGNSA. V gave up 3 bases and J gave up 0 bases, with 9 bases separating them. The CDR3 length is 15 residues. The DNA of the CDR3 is TGTGCCAGCAGCTTTAAAGGGGGCTCTGGAAACACCATATATTTT. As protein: CASSFKGGSGNTIYF.

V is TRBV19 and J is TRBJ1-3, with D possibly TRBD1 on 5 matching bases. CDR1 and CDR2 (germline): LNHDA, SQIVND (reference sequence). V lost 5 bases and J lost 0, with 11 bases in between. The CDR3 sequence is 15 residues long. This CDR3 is CASSPRQYSGNTIYF. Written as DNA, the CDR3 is TGTGCCAGTAGTCCCCGACAGTACTCTGGAAACACCATATATTTT.

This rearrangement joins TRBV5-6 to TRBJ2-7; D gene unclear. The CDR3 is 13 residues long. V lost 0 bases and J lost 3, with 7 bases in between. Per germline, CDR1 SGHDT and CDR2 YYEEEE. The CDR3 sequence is CASSLAADYEQYF. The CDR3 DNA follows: TGTGCCAGCAGCTTGGCGGCGGACTACGAGCAGTACTTC.

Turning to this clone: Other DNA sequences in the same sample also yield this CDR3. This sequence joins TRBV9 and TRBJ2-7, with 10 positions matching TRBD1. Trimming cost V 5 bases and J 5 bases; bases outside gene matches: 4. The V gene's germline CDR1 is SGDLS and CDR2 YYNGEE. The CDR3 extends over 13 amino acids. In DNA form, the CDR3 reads TGTGCCAGCAGTGCGACAGGGGGCCACGAGCAGTACTTC. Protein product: CASSATGGHEQYF.

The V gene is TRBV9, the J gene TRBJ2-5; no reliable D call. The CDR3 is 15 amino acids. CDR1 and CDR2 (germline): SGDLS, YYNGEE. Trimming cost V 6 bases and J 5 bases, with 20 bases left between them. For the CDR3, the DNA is TGTGCCAGCAACACCAACGGAGCATGGTTCGAGACCCAGTACTTC. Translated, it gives CASNTNGAWFETQYF.

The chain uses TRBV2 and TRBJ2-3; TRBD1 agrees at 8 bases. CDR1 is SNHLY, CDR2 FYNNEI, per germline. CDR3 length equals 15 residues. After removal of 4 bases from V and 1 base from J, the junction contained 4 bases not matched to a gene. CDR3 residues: CASSGQGPGTDTQYF. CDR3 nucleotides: TGTGCCAGCAGTGGACAGGGGCCGGGCACAGATACGCAGTATTTT. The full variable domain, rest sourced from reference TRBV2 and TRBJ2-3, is EPEVTQTPSHQVTQMGQEVILRCVPISNHLYFYWYRQILGQKVEFLVSFYNNEISEKSEIFDDQFSVERPDGSNFTLKIRSTKLEDSAMYFCASSGQGPGTDTQYFGPGTRLTVL.

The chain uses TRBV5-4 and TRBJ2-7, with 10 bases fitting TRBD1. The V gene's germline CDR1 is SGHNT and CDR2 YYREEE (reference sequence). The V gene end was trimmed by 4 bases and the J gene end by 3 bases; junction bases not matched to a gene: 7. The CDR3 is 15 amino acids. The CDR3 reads CASSAPGQGIYEQYF. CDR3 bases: TGTGCCAGCAGCGCGCCGGGACAGGGGATCTACGAGCAGTACTTC.

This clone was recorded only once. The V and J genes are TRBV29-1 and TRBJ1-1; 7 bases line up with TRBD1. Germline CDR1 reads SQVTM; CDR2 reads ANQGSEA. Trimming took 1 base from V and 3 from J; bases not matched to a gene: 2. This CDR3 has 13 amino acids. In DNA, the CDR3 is TGCAGCGTTGAAGTCCAGGGGGACACTGAAGCTTTCTTT. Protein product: CSVEVQGDTEAFF.